This is a list of T cell receptor beta chains from one sample in a study of CD8 T cells in Susac syndrome. TCRdb reprocessed the immunoSEQ multiplex PCR reads with MiXCR, giving one entry per CDR3 protein. This sample has roughly 250,000 distinct CDR3 sequences, with approximately 95% found just once. The sequencing input was CD4+ T cells from PBMCs. These receptors all come from a human donor with Susac syndrome. The CDR3 runs from the conserved cysteine through the conserved F or W. The D gene is left open where the match is weak. Not all rows give a size; the values are once, few, many and, for expanded clones, a class.

>TRBJ1-1|.|16|TRBV7-9|.
TGTGCCAGCAGCTTAGTGGTAGGGATACCGAACACTGAAGCTTTCTTT
CASSLVVGIPNTEAFF
>TRBJ1-1|.|14|TRBV5-4|.
TGTGCCAGCAGCTTGGACAGTTTTAACACTGAAGCTTTCTTT
CASSLDSFNTEAFF
>TRBJ2-7|.|13|TRBV29-1|.
TGCAGCACCTTGGGTGAAGCCCCCTACGAGCAGTACTTC
CSTLGEAPYEQYF
>TRBJ2-7|.|13|TRBV12-3/TRBV12-4|.
TGTGCCAGCAGCCTCGCCAGAGAGTTCGAGCAGTACTTC
CASSLAREFEQYF
>TRBJ2-6|TRBD1|16|TRBV29-1|.
TGCAGCGTTCGACAGGGTACCCTCTCTGGGGCCAACGTCCTGACTTTC
CSVRQGTLSGANVLTF
>TRBJ2-7|TRBD2|18|TRBV7-9|.
TGTGCCAGCAGCGGTCCGGGACTAGCGGATTTTAGTTCCTACGAGCAGTACTTC
CASSGPGLADFSSYEQYF
>TRBJ2-7|TRBD2|16|TRBV6-6|.
TGTGCCAGCAGTGGGGGACCGGGACTAGCGGGCTACGAGCAGTACTTC
CASSGGPGLAGYEQYF
>TRBJ2-3|.|15|TRBV5-8|.
TGTGCCAGCAGCTTGGGCCGGGCTTTCACAGATACGCAGTATTTT
CASSLGRAFTDTQYF
>TRBJ1-5|.|13|TRBV30|.
TGTGCCTGGGCTGAGGACAACGATCAGCCCCAGCATTTT
CAWAEDNDQPQHF
>TRBJ2-6|.|16|TRBV19|.
TGTGCCAGTACCAAGGCTACATACTCTGGGGCCAACGTCCTGACTTTC
CASTKATYSGANVLTF
>TRBJ2-3|TRBD2|18|TRBV20-1|.
TGCAGTGCTACGGTTTATACTAGCGGGAGAGTTTTCACAGATACGCAGTATTTT
CSATVYTSGRVFTDTQYF
>TRBJ1-5|.|15|TRBV20-1|.
TGCAGTGCCCCGAAGGGAGGGAGTGGCAATCAGCCCCAGCATTTT
CSAPKGGSGNQPQHF
>TRBJ2-1|.|14|TRBV5-6|.
TGTGCCAGCAGCTTGGGGCTAGCTTCGGATGAGCAGTTCTTC
CASSLGLASDEQFF
>TRBJ2-5|.|17|TRBV4-1|.
TGCGCCAGCAGCCAACTACTACGCGGGCTAGCACAAGAGACCCAGTACTTC
CASSQLLRGLAQETQYF
>TRBJ2-5|.|15|TRBV12-3/TRBV12-4|.
TGTGCCAGCAGTTCAAAACAGAAGCCCCCAGAGACCCAGTACTTC
CASSSKQKPPETQYF
>TRBJ2-5|.|12|TRBV12-3/TRBV12-4|.
TGTGCCAGCAGTTTAGCGAGGCTGGCCCAGTACTTC
CASSLARLAQYF
>TRBJ1-2|.|12|TRBV29-1|.
TGCAGCGGTGGAGACTGGGGCCAGGGCTACACCTTC
CSGGDWGQGYTF
>TRBJ2-2|TRBD2|17|TRBV6-1|.
TGTGCCAGCAGCCGGGGACTAGCGGGGGGGAACACCGGGGAGCTGTTTTTT
CASSRGLAGGNTGELFF
>TRBJ2-3|.|14|TRBV18|.
TGTGCCAGCTCACCATCCGTTGGGTCAGATACGCAGTATTTT
CASSPSVGSDTQYF
>TRBJ2-5|.|16|TRBV27|once
TGTGCCAGCAGTTTGACTCGTGCGGGAATCCAAGAGACCCAGTACTTC
CASSLTRAGIQETQYF
>TRBJ2-5|.|13|TRBV12-3/TRBV12-4|.
TGTGCCAGCAGTTTGCGAGGGATGGAGACCCAGTACTTC
CASSLRGMETQYF
>TRBJ1-1|.|14|TRBV30|.
TGTGCCTGGAGAGCAGGGGTTGTTGACACTGAAGCTTTCTTT
CAWRAGVVDTEAFF
>TRBJ2-6|TRBD1|16|TRBV7-3|once
TGTGCCAGCAGCTCTACAGGGGGAGCTGGGGCCAACGTCCTGACTTTC
CASSSTGGAGANVLTF
>TRBJ1-2|.|11|TRBV6-2/TRBV6-3|.
TGTGCCAGCAGCGATTCGAGCGGCTACACCTTC
CASSDSSGYTF
>TRBJ2-5|.|14|TRBV5-1|.
TGCGCCAGCAGCTTCCCGGGCAACCAAGAGACCCAGTACTTC
CASSFPGNQETQYF
>TRBJ1-4|.|14|TRBV12-3/TRBV12-4|.
TGTGCCAGCAGTTTTGGGCGGGAGAATGAAAAACTGTTTTTT
CASSFGRENEKLFF
>TRBJ2-1|.|15|TRBV7-9|.
TGTGCCAGCACCCCCCTAGCGGATAGGGGGAATGAGCAGTTCTTC
CASTPLADRGNEQFF
>TRBJ2-1|.|15|TRBV1|.
TGCACCAGCAGCCAAGTAGGACTAGCGGACGATGAGCAGTTCTTC
CTSSQVGLADDEQFF
>TRBJ1-1|.|15|TRBV6-6|once
TGTGCCAGCAGTTATGGGGGACAAGCTAACACTGAAGCTTTCTTT
CASSYGGQANTEAFF